This passage covers 14 T cell receptor beta chains from one sample sequenced in a study of shared clonotypes between healthy human individuals (dated by TCRdb to 2019 to 2021). The receptor library was made with the immunoSEQ multiplex PCR assay. Imported from immuneACCESS, the table was reduced by TCRdb to in-frame sequences with V and J called. These copies leave out some clones; in studies compared against another copy, an unresolved V gene accounts for under half, and the cause of the remainder is not known. The sample table lists about 340,000 clones, over 70% of them with a count of one. Roughly 10% of the sample belongs to the ten largest clones. Sequences were obtained from memory CD4+ T cells sorted from blood. The meaning of the sample's cell subset or site label: CD45RA-negative fraction. The receptors stem from a man aged 30 to 39 in good health.

This clone was counted a few times. The CDR3 DNA is TGTGCCAGCAGCTTACAGACGGCCGGGGAGCTGTTTTTT. This translates into CASSLQTAGELFF. This rearrangement joins TRBV7-9 to TRBJ2-2, with D hard to call. The CDR3 totals 13 residues. From germline, CDR1 is SEHNR and CDR2 FQNEAQ (reference sequence). The V and J ends lost 2 bases and 6 bases respectively, with 7 bases between them.

This clone was detected a few times. This chain joins TRBV4-3 and TRBJ2-5; 8 bases map to TRBD2. Per the germline V gene, CDR1 is LGHNA and CDR2 is YSLEER. The CDR3 extends over 15 amino acids. Losses at the gene ends were 3 bases for V and 7 bases for J; bases not matched to a gene: 10. CDR3 in DNA: TGCGCCAGCAGCCAGGACGGGAGGGCTTTGGGGACCCAGTACTTC. This translates into CASSQDGRALGTQYF.

V and J are TRBV7-2 and TRBJ2-5, with 9 bases that match TRBD1. V was pared by 2 bases and J by 3 bases, with 7 bases of the junction left unmatched. This CDR3 has 16 residues. The germline CDR1 and CDR2 sequences are SGHTA and FQGNSA. CDR3 bases: TGTGCCAGCAGCTTAACCGGGACAGGGAGAGAAGAGACCCAGTACTTC. This sequence encodes CASSLTGTGREETQYF. The full variable domain, in which reference TRBV7-2 and TRBJ2-5 provide the parts outside the CDR3, is GAGVSQSPSNKVTEKGKDVELRCDPISGHTALYWYRQSLGQGLEFLIYFQGNSAPDKSGLPSDRFSAERTGGSVSTLTIQRTQQEDSAVYLCASSLTGTGREETQYFGPGTRLLVL.

This clone came up many times. The genes are TRBV9 and TRBJ2-2; TRBD1 might be the D (6 bases). V was cut by 0 bases and J by 4 bases, with 13 bases left in between. Germline assignment: CDR1 SGDLS and CDR2 YYNGEE. The CDR3 runs 16 residues. The CDR3 DNA reads TGTGCCAGCAGCGTAGCTAATCCACAGGGCACCGGGGAGCTGTTTTTT. It specifies CASSVANPQGTGELFF.

This clone has a single count. DNA for the CDR3: TGTGCCAGCAGCAAAGGAACAGGCGGAACGTACAATGAGCAGTTCTTC. It yields the protein CASSKGTGGTYNEQFF. The chain carries TRBV7-3 and TRBJ2-1; tentative D call: TRBD1 (5 bases). V lost 5 bases to trimming and J lost 4 bases, with 18 bases between them. CDR1 is SGHTA and CDR2 is FQGTGA in the germline V gene. The CDR3 is 16 residues long.

V and J are TRBV28 and TRBJ1-5; D not resolved. The CDR3 totals 15 residues. Trimming stripped 6 bases from V and 0 bases from J, with 12 bases between. Germline CDR1 MDHEN, CDR2 SYDVKM. The CDR3 here is CASSRLLSSNQPQHF. The CDR3 DNA is TGTGCCAGCAGCAGGCTTCTGAGTAGCAATCAGCCCCAGCATTTT. The whole variable domain, filled in from reference TRBV28 and TRBJ1-5, reads DVKVTQSSRYLVKRTGEKVFLECVQDMDHENMFWYRQDPGLGLRLIYFSYDVKMKEKGDIPEGYSVSREKKERFSLILESASTNQTSMYLCASSRLLSSNQPQHFGDGTRLSIL.

The chain couples TRBV5-1 to TRBJ2-7; 7 nucleotides line up with TRBD1. Trimming removed 0 bases from V and 2 bases from J; junction bases left unmatched: 2. Germline V gives CDR1 SGHRS, CDR2 YFSETQ. This CDR3 is 14 amino acids long. CDR3: CASSLGGQAYEQYF. The CDR3 nucleotides read TGCGCCAGCAGCTTGGGCGGACAGGCCTACGAGCAGTACTTC.

V usage is TRBV28 and J usage is TRBJ2-5; 8 bases align to TRBD1. CDR1 is MDHEN and CDR2 is SYDVKM in the germline V gene. The CDR3 is 15 residues long. V was clipped by 8 bases and J by 0 bases; unmatched bases: 8. As DNA, the CDR3 is TGTGCCAGCGGAGACAGGGGTCAGTACCAAGAGACCCAGTACTTC. Amino acids: CASGDRGQYQETQYF.

This clone was found a few times. The chain carries TRBV5-1 and TRBJ1-2; possible D gene TRBD1, 5 bases. Trimming cost V 0 bases and J 5 bases, with 14 bases left between them. CDR1 is SGHRS and CDR2 is YFSETQ in the germline V gene. This CDR3 region has 15 residues. CDR3 residues: CASSLDAGSQYGYTF. DNA for the CDR3: TGCGCCAGCAGCTTGGACGCAGGGTCGCAGTATGGCTACACCTTC.

V is TRBV6-5 and J is TRBJ2-7; perhaps TRBD1 as D (6 bases). This CDR3 comprises 15 residues. Per germline, CDR1 MNHEY and CDR2 SVGAGI. V shed 5 bases and J shed 6 bases, with 20 bases lying between them. The CDR3: CASSHTGRGAFEQYF. CDR3 nucleotide sequence: TGTGCCAGCAGTCATACAGGCAGGGGAGCGTTCGAGCAGTACTTC.

This clone was detected a few times. The V call is TRBV2, the J call TRBJ2-1; TRBD2 is a possible D gene (6 bases). V was trimmed by 0 bases and J by 10 bases, leaving 19 bases between them. Germline V gene sequence: CDR1 SNHLY, CDR2 FYNNEI. There are 16 residues in the CDR3. The CDR3 is CASSEARDAGGSEQFF. In nucleotides, the CDR3 is TGTGCCAGCAGTGAAGCGCGGGACGCCGGCGGATCGGAGCAGTTCTTC.

The V call is TRBV7-6, the J call TRBJ2-2; D may be TRBD2 (5 bases). The CDR3 spans 17 residues. Trimming took off 5 bases at V and 2 bases at J, with 18 bases between the two ends. The germline V gene encodes CDR1 SGHVS and CDR2 FNYEAQ. The CDR3 DNA follows: TGTGCCAGCAGCAAAGGACTGGATCCCATAAACACCGGGGAGCTGTTTTTT. Translated, it gives CASSKGLDPINTGELFF. Together with reference TRBV7-6 and TRBJ2-2, the CDR3 gives the full variable domain: GAGVSQSPRYKVTKRGQDVALRCDPISGHVSLYWYRQALGQGPEFLTYFNYEAQQDKSGLPNDRFSAERPEGSISTLTIQRTEQRDSAMYRCASSKGLDPINTGELFFGEGSRLTVL.

This chain links TRBV11-1 with TRBJ2-7, with 7 bases aligning to TRBD1. Trimming removed 4 bases from V and 6 bases from J; junction bases left unmatched: 9. This CDR3 has 14 amino acids. Germline CDR1 is SGHAT and CDR2 is FQDESV (reference sequence). In DNA form, the CDR3 reads TGTGCCAGCAGCTACCGGGGACAGAGGAGCGAGCAGTACTTC. Amino acid sequence: CASSYRGQRSEQYF.

The chain has TRBV6-1 and TRBJ2-7; TRBD2 matches at 11 bases. The V gene end was trimmed by 4 bases and the J gene end by 4 bases; junction bases not matched to a gene: 3. CDR3 length: 14 amino acids. Germline values: CDR1 MNHNS, CDR2 SASEGT. CDR3 loop: CASSVAGGRYEQYF. CDR3 DNA sequence: TGTGCCAGCAGTGTAGCGGGAGGGCGTTACGAGCAGTACTTC.